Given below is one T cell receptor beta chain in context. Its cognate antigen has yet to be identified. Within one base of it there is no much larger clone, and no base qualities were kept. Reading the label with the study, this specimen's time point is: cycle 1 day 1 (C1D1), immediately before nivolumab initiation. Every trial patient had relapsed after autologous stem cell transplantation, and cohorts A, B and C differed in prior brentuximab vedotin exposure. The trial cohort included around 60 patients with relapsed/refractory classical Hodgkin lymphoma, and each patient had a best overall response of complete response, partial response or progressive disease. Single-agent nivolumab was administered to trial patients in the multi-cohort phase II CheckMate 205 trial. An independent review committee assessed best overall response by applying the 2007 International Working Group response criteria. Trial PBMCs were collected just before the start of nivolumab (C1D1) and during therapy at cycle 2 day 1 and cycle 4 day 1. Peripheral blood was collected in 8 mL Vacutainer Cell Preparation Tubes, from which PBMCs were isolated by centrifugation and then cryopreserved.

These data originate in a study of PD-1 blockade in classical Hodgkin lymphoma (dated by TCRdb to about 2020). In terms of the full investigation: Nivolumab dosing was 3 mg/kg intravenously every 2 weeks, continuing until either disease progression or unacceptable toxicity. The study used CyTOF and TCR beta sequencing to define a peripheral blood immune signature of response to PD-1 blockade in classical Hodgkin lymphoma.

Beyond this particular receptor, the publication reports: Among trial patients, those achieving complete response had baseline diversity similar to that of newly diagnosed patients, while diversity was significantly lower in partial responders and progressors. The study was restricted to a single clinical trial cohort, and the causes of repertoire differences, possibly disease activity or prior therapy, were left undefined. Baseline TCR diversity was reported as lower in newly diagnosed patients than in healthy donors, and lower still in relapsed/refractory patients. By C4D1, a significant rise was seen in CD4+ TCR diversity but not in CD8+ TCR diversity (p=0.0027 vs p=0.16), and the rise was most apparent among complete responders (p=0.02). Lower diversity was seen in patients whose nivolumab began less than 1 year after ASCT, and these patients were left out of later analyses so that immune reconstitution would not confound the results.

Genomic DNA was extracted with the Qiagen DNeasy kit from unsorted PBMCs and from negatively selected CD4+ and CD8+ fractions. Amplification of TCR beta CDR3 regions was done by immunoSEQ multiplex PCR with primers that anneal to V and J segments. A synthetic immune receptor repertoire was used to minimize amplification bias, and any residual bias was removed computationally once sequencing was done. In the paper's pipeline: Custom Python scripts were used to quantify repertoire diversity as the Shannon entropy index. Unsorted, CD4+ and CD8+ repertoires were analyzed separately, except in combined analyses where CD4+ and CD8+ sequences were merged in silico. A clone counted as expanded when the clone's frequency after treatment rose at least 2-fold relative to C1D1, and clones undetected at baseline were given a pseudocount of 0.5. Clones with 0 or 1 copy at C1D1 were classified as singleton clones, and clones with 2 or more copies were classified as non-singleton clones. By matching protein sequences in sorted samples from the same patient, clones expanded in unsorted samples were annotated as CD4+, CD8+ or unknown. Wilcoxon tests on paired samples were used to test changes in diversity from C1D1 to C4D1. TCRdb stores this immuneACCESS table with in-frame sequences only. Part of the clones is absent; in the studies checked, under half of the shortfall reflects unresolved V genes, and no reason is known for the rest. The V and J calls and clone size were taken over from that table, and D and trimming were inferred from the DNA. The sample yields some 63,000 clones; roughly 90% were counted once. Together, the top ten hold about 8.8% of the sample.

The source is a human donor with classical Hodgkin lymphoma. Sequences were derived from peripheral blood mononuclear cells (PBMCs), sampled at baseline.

Here the CDR3 is given as CASSLRGLASYEQYF. The bases are TGTGCCAGCAGTTTAAGAGGTCTAGCATCCTACGAGCAGTACTTC. The chain is encoded by TRBV27 joined to TRBJ2-7, with TRBD2 as a weak D call on 5 bases. In the germline V gene (reference sequence), CDR1 corresponds to MNHEY and CDR2 to SMNVEV. The CDR3 covers 15 residues, taking in both the cysteine and the phenylalanine. Only the CDR3 portion is preserved as DNA: 45 bases, with reading frame beginning at the first base. Deletion took 2 bases off V and 1 base off J, with a span of 12 bases between the germline ends.